The 26 T cell receptor beta chains in this list originate from one sample, sequenced in a study of T cell clonotyping in hematopoietic cell transplantation. Data came from immunoSEQ multiplex PCR; TCRdb stores just in-frame clones and leaves some out. The table shows 28,000 or so clones, with roughly 95% occurring only once. The source material was peripheral blood mononuclear cells. All receptors come from a man aged 45-65 years in good health. Some clones in this sample may be carry-over from other donors' samples.

The chain uses TRBV6-5 and TRBJ2-4; possible D gene TRBD2, 6 bases. The V gene lost 6 bases and the J gene lost 3 bases, with 9 bases spanning the gap. CDR1 MNHEY and CDR2 SVGAGI come from the germline V gene. This CDR3 spans 13 amino acids. The CDR3 loop is CASSRGDKNIQYF. Here the CDR3 DNA reads TGTGCCAGCAGCCGCGGGGACAAAAACATTCAGTACTTC.

This clone has a single count. This chain uses TRBV30 with TRBJ1-5, with D tentatively TRBD1 (5 bases). CDR1 is GTSNPN, CDR2 SVGIG, per germline (reference sequence). V lost 2 bases and J 5 bases, leaving 10 bases between the germline ends. This CDR3 comprises 13 residues. The CDR3 DNA follows: TGTGCCTGGAGTAGGGACGGTGATCAGCCCCAGCATTTT. The encoded protein is CAWSRDGDQPQHF.

The genes are TRBV20-1 and TRBJ2-7; possibly TRBD1 for D (5 bases). This CDR3 spans 11 amino acids. Germline-derived CDR1 and CDR2 are DFQATT and SNEGSKA (reference sequence). V lost 3 bases to trimming and J lost 2 bases, with 5 bases between them. The CDR3 DNA sequence: TGCAGTGCTAGGGACACCTACGAGCAGTACTTC. Translated: CSARDTYEQYF.

The chain joins TRBV4-2 to TRBJ2-5, with 7 bases identical to TRBD1. Germline-derived CDR1 and CDR2 are LGHNA and YNFKEQ. V was clipped by 3 bases and J by 9 bases; unmatched bases: 16. The CDR3 length is 16 residues. The CDR3 DNA reads TGTGCCAGCAGCCAGGGGACAGCCCAGGATGTAAGGGCCCAGTACTTC. Translated: CASSQGTAQDVRAQYF.

V and J are TRBV5-6 and TRBJ1-1, with D perhaps matching TRBD1 (5 bases). V was trimmed by 0 bases and J by 1 base, leaving 10 bases between them. The germline CDR1 and CDR2 sequences are SGHDT and YYEEEE. The CDR3 runs to 15 residues. DNA for the CDR3: TGTGCCAGCAGCTTGGAGGGGATTCCGAACACTGAAGCTTTCTTT. Encoded protein: CASSLEGIPNTEAFF.

The gene calls are TRBV6-5 and TRBJ1-5, with D maybe TRBD1 (5 bases). Germline V gene sequence: CDR1 MNHEY, CDR2 SVGAGI. This CDR3 is 15 amino acids long. Trimming stripped 6 bases from V and 0 bases from J, with 12 bases between. CDR3 region: CASSNRQYSNQPQHF. CDR3 DNA: TGTGCCAGCAGCAACCGACAGTATAGCAATCAGCCCCAGCATTTT.

This clone has just one count. The V call is TRBV5-8, the J call TRBJ1-1; a weak D match, TRBD1 (5 bases). Germline V gene data show CDR1 as SGHTS and CDR2 as YDEGEE. The ends were cut back, 4 bases at V and 8 bases at J, with 18 bases in the middle. The CDR3 contains 14 residues. The CDR3 bases are TGTGCCAGCAGCCCATATGTGGGACCGCCGGAAGCTTTCTTT. Protein sequence: CASSPYVGPPEAFF.

The chain recombines TRBV7-9 with TRBJ2-7, with D possibly TRBD2 on 6 matching bases. With 5 bases removed from V and 4 bases from J, the gap between germline ends came to 15 bases. This CDR3 spans 14 amino acids. The germline gives CDR1 SEHNR, CDR2 FQNEAQ (reference sequence). This CDR3 reads CASSVYSGAYEQYF. CDR3 bases: TGTGCCAGCAGCGTCTATAGCGGAGCTTACGAGCAGTACTTC.

This clone was found once. The V gene is TRBV5-1, the J gene TRBJ2-7; D is perhaps TRBD1 (6 bases). CDR1 and CDR2 from the germline V gene are SGHRS and YFSETQ. Trimming took off 6 bases at V and 2 bases at J, with 15 bases between the two ends. This CDR3 is built from 14 residues. The CDR3 region has the DNA TGCGCCAGCAAAAGGGACATCGAAGCCTACGAGCAGTACTTC. This translates into CASKRDIEAYEQYF.

This chain links TRBV6-5 with TRBJ2-5; 14 nucleotides match TRBD2. This CDR3 region has 15 residues. Germline values: CDR1 MNHEY, CDR2 SVGAGI. The junction had 1 base not matched to a gene; V was cut back by 5 bases and J by 2 bases. In DNA form, the CDR3 reads TGTGCCAGCAGTGGGACTAGCGGGGGACAAGAGACCCAGTACTTC. This sequence encodes CASSGTSGGQETQYF.

The chain recombines TRBV30 with TRBJ1-2; weak D call: TRBD1 (6 bases). Between the trimmed V and J ends, which lost 2 bases and 8 bases, there was a span of 18 bases. The CDR3 is made up of 14 amino acids. Per germline, CDR1 GTSNPN and CDR2 SVGIG (reference sequence). The CDR3 region has the DNA TGTGCCTGGAGTTCGCGGACCGAGGGGGTGGGCTACACCTTC. This sequence encodes CAWSSRTEGVGYTF.

The J gene is TRBJ1-1, the V gene TRBV6-4; D uncertain. Germline CDR1 MRHNA, CDR2 SNTAGT. The CDR3 consists of 11 residues. V was cut by 6 bases and J by 8 bases, with 10 bases left in between. The CDR3 protein is CASSAGGEAFF. In DNA form, the CDR3 reads TGTGCCAGCAGCGCAGGTGGGGAAGCTTTCTTT.

The rearrangement links TRBV11-2 to TRBJ1-2; D is ambiguous. The CDR3 has 14 amino acids. Per germline, CDR1 SGHAT and CDR2 FQNNGV. V was cut by 0 bases and J by 7 bases, with 12 bases left in between. The CDR3 is CASSLDRARLGYTF. The CDR3, as DNA: TGTGCCAGCAGCTTAGATCGGGCAAGGCTTGGCTACACCTTC.

J is TRBJ1-1 and V is TRBV27; TRBD1 might be the D (5 bases). V dropped 2 bases and J dropped 11 bases, with 15 bases sitting between them. The CDR3 is made up of 13 amino acids. Germline lookup yields CDR1 MNHEY and CDR2 SMNVEV (reference sequence). Written as DNA, the CDR3 is TGTGCCAGCAGTTTAAGGCTGGGGGACGGGGCTTTCTTT. It yields the protein CASSLRLGDGAFF.

V gene TRBV28 combines with J gene TRBJ1-1, with no clear D. The CDR3 runs to 15 residues. Germline V gives CDR1 MDHEN, CDR2 SYDVKM. The V gene lost 1 base and the J gene lost 0 bases, with 9 bases spanning the gap. The CDR3 DNA sequence: TGTGCCAGCAGTTTATACCGGACCATGAACACTGAAGCTTTCTTT. Its protein product is CASSLYRTMNTEAFF. Filled out from reference TRBV28 and TRBJ1-1, the complete variable domain reads DVKVTQSSRYLVKRTGEKVFLECVQDMDHENMFWYRQDPGLGLRLIYFSYDVKMKEKGDIPEGYSVSREKKERFSLILESASTNQTSMYLCASSLYRTMNTEAFFGQGTRLTVV.

This sequence joins TRBV2 and TRBJ2-4; 11 bases map to TRBD2. Germline values: CDR1 SNHLY, CDR2 FYNNEI. V lost 1 base and J lost 1; bases outside the gene matches: 0. This CDR3 has 16 amino acids. The CDR3: CASSEGLAGAKNIQYF. The CDR3 DNA reads TGTGCCAGCAGTGAAGGACTAGCGGGGGCCAAAAACATTCAGTACTTC.

The genes are TRBV6-1 and TRBJ2-7; no definite D call. V lost 2 bases and J 2 bases, leaving 10 bases between the germline ends. The CDR3 is made up of 14 amino acids. Germline CDR1 MNHNS, CDR2 SASEGT. This CDR3 is CASSEWTGTYEQYF. DNA of the CDR3: TGTGCCAGCAGTGAATGGACGGGTACCTACGAGCAGTACTTC.

The gene calls are TRBV4-3 and TRBJ2-1; D possibly corresponds to TRBD2 (5 bases). The CDR3 has 16 amino acids. The germline gives CDR1 LGHNA, CDR2 YSLEER. The ends were cut back, 0 bases at V and 2 bases at J, with 11 bases in the middle. The CDR3 DNA sequence: TGCGCCAGCAGCCAAGATTACGCGGAGGCCTACAATGAGCAGTTCTTC. Its protein is CASSQDYAEAYNEQFF.

This chain uses TRBV30 with TRBJ2-7; D remains ambiguous. V was cut by 1 base and J by 6 bases, with 10 bases left in between. Germline CDR1 reads GTSNPN; CDR2 reads SVGIG (reference sequence). There are 12 residues in the CDR3. The CDR3 region is CAWSGGIGEQYF. The CDR3 DNA is TGTGCCTGGAGTGGGGGTATCGGCGAGCAGTACTTC.

The genes are TRBV7-3 and TRBJ2-7, with D tentatively TRBD2 (6 bases). V shed 5 bases and J shed 1 base, with 15 bases lying between them. The length of the CDR3 is 15 residues. Germline values: CDR1 SGHTA, CDR2 FQGTGA. In nucleotides, the CDR3 is TGTGCCAGCAGCCCACAGCCGGGGGTATCCTACGAGCAGTACTTC. Amino acid sequence: CASSPQPGVSYEQYF.

The chain combines TRBV6-5 with TRBJ2-7; D is possibly TRBD1 (5 bases). The CDR3 spans 14 residues. V was shortened by 0 bases and J by 3 bases, with 9 bases between the two germline ends. Germline CDR1 reads MNHEY; CDR2 reads SVGAGI. For the CDR3, the DNA is TGTGCCAGCAGTTACTCGACAGTAAACTACGAGCAGTACTTC. Translation gives CASSYSTVNYEQYF.

The chain uses TRBV27 and TRBJ2-6; 7 bases fit TRBD2. This CDR3 spans 15 amino acids. V lost 4 bases and J lost 4; bases outside the gene matches: 4. CDR1 and CDR2 from the germline V gene are MNHEY and SMNVEV (reference sequence). CDR3: CASSWGGTGANVLTF. In DNA form, the CDR3 reads TGTGCCAGCAGTTGGGGGGGTACCGGGGCCAACGTCCTGACTTTC.

This rearrangement joins TRBV4-3 to TRBJ1-1; D unresolved. The CDR3 is made up of 15 amino acids. The V gene's germline CDR1 is LGHNA and CDR2 YSLEER. Between the trimmed V and J ends, which lost 6 bases and 0 bases, there was a span of 14 bases. DNA of the CDR3: TGCGCCAGCAGACGTGAATCGGCTGTGAACACTGAAGCTTTCTTT. It yields the protein CASRRESAVNTEAFF.

This chain connects TRBV7-2 to TRBJ1-1; 7 positions match TRBD1. CDR1 is SGHTA, CDR2 FQGNSA, per germline. The CDR3 is 12 residues long. Trimming cost V 4 bases and J 6 bases; bases outside gene matches: 2. CDR3 sequence reads: CASSWGQSEAFF. Written as DNA, the CDR3 is TGTGCCAGCAGCTGGGGACAGTCTGAAGCTTTCTTT.

The chain links TRBV5-1 to TRBJ1-5, with TRBD1 identical over 8 bases. The germline CDR1 and CDR2 sequences are SGHRS and YFSETQ. CDR3 size: 15 residues. V shed 5 bases and J 0 bases; nucleotides not matched to a gene: 4. The CDR3 nucleotides are TGCGCCAGCAGTCAGACAGGGGATAGCAATCAGCCCCAGCATTTT. Amino acids: CASSQTGDSNQPQHF. The full variable domain, with the rest looked up from reference TRBV5-1 and TRBJ1-5, is KAGVTQTPRYLIKTRGQQVTLSCSPISGHRSVSWYQQTPGQGLQFLFEYFSETQRNKGNFPGRFSGRQFSNSRSEMNVSTLELGDSALYLCASSQTGDSNQPQHFGDGTRLSIL.

The chain has TRBV28 and TRBJ1-5, with 7 nucleotides matching TRBD1. This CDR3 spans 18 amino acids. CDR1 is MDHEN and CDR2 is SYDVKM in the germline V gene. The J segment lost 0 bases and the V segment lost 6 bases, leaving 14 bases of the junction unmatched. CDR3 sequence reads: CASSPYPGTAHSNQPQHF. CDR3 coding DNA: TGTGCCAGCAGCCCTTACCCGGGGACAGCTCATAGCAATCAGCCCCAGCATTTT.